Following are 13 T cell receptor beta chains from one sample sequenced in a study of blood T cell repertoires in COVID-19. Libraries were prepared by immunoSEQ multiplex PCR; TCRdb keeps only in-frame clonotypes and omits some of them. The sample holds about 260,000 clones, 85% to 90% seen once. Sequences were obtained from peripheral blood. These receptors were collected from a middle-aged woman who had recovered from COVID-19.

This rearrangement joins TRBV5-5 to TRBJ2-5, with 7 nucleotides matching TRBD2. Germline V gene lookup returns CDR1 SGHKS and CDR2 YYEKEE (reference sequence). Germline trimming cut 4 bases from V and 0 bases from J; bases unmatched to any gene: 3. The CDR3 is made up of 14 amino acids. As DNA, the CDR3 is TGTGCCAGCAGCCCCGGGGGGTACCAAGAGACCCAGTACTTC. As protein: CASSPGGYQETQYF. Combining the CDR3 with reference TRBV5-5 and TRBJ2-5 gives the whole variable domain DAGVTQSPTHLIKTRGQQVTLRCSPISGHKSVSWYQQVLGQGPQFIFQYYEKEERGRGNFPDRFSARQFPNYSSELNVNALLLGDSALYLCASSPGGYQETQYFGPGTRLLVL.

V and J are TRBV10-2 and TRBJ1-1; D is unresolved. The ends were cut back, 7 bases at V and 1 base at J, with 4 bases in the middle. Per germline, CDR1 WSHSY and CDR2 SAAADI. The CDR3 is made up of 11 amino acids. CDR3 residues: CASIQNTEAFF. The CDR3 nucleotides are TGCGCCAGCATACAGAACACTGAAGCTTTCTTT.

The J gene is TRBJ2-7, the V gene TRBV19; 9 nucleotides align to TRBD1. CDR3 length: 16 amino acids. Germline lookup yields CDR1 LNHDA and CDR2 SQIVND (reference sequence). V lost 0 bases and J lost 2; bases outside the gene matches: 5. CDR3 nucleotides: TGTGCCAGTAGTATAGATTCAGGACAGGGGACCTACGAGCAGTACTTC. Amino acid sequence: CASSIDSGQGTYEQYF.

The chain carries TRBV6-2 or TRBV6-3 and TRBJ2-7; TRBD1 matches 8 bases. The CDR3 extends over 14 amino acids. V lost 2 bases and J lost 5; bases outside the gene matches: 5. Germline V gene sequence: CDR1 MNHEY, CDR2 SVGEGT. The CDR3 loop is CASSYGDRPHEQYF. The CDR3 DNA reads TGTGCCAGCAGTTACGGGGACAGGCCCCACGAGCAGTACTTC.

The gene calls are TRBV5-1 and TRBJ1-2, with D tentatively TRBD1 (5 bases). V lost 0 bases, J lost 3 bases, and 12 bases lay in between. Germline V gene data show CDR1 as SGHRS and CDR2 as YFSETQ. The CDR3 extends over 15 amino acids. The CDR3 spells CASSLGGGTDYGYTF. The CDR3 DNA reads TGCGCCAGCAGCTTGGGTGGGGGGACGGACTATGGCTACACCTTC. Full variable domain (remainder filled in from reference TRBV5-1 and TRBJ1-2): KAGVTQTPRYLIKTRGQQVTLSCSPISGHRSVSWYQQTPGQGLQFLFEYFSETQRNKGNFPGRFSGRQFSNSRSEMNVSTLELGDSALYLCASSLGGGTDYGYTFGSGTRLTVV.

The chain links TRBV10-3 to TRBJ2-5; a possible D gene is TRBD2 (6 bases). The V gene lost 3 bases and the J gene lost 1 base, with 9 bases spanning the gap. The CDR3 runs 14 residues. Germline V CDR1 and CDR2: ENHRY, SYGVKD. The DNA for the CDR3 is TGTGCCATCAGTGATGGGGGGACCCAAGAGACCCAGTACTTC. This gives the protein CAISDGGTQETQYF.

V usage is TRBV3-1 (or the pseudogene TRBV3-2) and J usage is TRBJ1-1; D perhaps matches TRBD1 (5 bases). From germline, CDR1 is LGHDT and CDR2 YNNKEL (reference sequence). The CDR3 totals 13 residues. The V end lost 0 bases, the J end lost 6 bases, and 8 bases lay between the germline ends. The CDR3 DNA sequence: TGTGCCAGCAGCCAAGAAGGGGTTTCTGAAGCTTTCTTT. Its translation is CASSQEGVSEAFF.

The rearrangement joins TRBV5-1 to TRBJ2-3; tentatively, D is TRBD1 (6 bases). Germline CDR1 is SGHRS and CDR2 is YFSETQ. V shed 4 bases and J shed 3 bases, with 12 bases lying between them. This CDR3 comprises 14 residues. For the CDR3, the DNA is TGCGCCAGCAGCCTGGACAGAGCTACAGATACGCAGTATTTT. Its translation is CASSLDRATDTQYF.

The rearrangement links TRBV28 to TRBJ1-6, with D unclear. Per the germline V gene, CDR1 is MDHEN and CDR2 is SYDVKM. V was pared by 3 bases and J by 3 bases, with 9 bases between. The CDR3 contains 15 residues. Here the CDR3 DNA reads TGTGCCAGCAGTTTTAACAGAAACTATAATTCACCCCTCCACTTT. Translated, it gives CASSFNRNYNSPLHF.

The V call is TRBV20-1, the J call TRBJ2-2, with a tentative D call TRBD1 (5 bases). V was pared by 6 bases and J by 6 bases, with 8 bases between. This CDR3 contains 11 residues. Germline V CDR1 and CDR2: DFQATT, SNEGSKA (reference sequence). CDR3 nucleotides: TGCAGTGCCAAGGGGCCCGGGGAGCTGTTTTTT. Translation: CSAKGPGELFF.

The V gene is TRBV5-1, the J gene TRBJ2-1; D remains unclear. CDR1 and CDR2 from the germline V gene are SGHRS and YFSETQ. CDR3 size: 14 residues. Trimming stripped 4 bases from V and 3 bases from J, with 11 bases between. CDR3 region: CASSEARSYNEQFF. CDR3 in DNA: TGCGCCAGCAGCGAGGCGAGGAGCTACAATGAGCAGTTCTTC.

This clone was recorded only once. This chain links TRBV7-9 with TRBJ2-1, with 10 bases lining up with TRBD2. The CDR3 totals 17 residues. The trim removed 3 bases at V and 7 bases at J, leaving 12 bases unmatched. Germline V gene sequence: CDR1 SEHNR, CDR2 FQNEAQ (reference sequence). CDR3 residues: CASSLRERGGTGNEQFF. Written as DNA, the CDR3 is TGTGCCAGCAGCTTGAGAGAGCGGGGGGGCACGGGGAATGAGCAGTTCTTC. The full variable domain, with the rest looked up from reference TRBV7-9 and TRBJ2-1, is DTGVSQNPRHKITKRGQNVTFRCDPISEHNRLYWYRQTLGQGPEFLTYFQNEAQLEKSRLLSDRFSAERPKGSFSTLEIQRTEQGDSAMYLCASSLRERGGTGNEQFFGPGTRLTVL.

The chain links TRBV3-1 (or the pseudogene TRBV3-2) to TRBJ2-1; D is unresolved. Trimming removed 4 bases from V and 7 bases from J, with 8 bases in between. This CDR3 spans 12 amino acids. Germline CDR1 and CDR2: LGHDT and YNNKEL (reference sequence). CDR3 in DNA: TGTGCCAGCAGCCCGTCGGTGAATGAGCAGTTCTTC. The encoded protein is CASSPSVNEQFF.